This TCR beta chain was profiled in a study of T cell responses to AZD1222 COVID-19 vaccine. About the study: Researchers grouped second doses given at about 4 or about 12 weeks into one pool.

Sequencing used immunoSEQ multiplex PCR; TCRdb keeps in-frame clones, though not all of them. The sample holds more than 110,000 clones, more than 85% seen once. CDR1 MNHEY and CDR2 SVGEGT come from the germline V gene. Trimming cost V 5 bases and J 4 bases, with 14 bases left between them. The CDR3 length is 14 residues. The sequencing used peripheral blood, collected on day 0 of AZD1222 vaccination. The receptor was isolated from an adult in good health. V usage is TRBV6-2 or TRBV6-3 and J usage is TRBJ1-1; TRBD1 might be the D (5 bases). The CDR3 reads CASSAPGRATEAFF. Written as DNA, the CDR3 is TGTGCCAGCAGTGCCCCGGGGCGCGCCACTGAAGCTTTCTTT.